The 7 T cell receptor beta chains below all came from one sample that was sequenced in a study of T cell responses to AZD1222 COVID-19 vaccine. Profiled with immunoSEQ multiplex PCR; TCRdb holds only in-frame clones, not every one. The repertoire has 130,000 or so clones, about 91% of them found once; the top ten carry approximately 2%. The material was peripheral blood, obtained 28 days after the second AZD1222 dose. All receptors derive from an adult who received the AZD1222 COVID-19 vaccine.

V usage is TRBV4-3 and J usage is TRBJ1-2; D perhaps matches TRBD1 (5 bases). Looked up from germline, CDR1 is LGHNA and CDR2 is YSLEER. V lost 3 bases and J lost 2, with 7 bases in between. The CDR3 has 13 amino acids. Written as DNA, the CDR3 is TGCGCCAGCAGCCATGGGGGGAACTATGGCTACACCTTC. It codes for CASSHGGNYGYTF.

The V call is TRBV3-1 (or the pseudogene TRBV3-2), the J call TRBJ1-5, with D uncertain. There are 15 residues in the CDR3. Looked up from germline, CDR1 is LGHDT and CDR2 is YNNKEL (reference sequence). V was shortened by 0 bases and J by 5 bases, with 11 bases between the two germline ends. The chain's CDR3 is CASSQDSGRDQPQHF. Here the CDR3 DNA reads TGTGCCAGCAGCCAAGACAGTGGGAGGGATCAGCCCCAGCATTTT.

The chain links TRBV4-1 to TRBJ2-3; no firm D call. The CDR3 sequence is 12 residues long. Trimming took off 3 bases at V and 6 bases at J, with 7 bases between the two ends. From germline, CDR1 is MGHRA and CDR2 YSYEKL. CDR3 region: CASSQAGDTQYF. The CDR3 nucleotides are TGCGCCAGCAGCCAGGCCGGGGATACGCAGTATTTT.

CDR3 in DNA: TGTGCCAGCTCACGAGCGGTTAGCACAGATACGCAGTATTTT. Amino acids: CASSRAVSTDTQYF. V is TRBV18 and J is TRBJ2-3, with D possibly matching TRBD2 (5 bases). This CDR3 is 14 amino acids long. Germline assignment: CDR1 KGHSH and CDR2 LQKENI. V was pared by 4 bases and J by 0 bases, with 8 bases between. The variable domain in full, completed from reference TRBV18 and TRBJ2-3, reads NAGVMQNPRHLVRRRGQEARLRCSPMKGHSHVYWYRQLPEEGLKFMVYLQKENIIDESGMPKERFSAEFPKEGPSILRIQQVVRGDSAAYFCASSRAVSTDTQYFGPGTRLTVL.

The chain employs TRBV30 and TRBJ2-3, with 8 bases matching TRBD2. The J segment lost 5 bases and the V segment lost 8 bases, leaving 12 bases of the junction unmatched. This CDR3 has 14 amino acids. Germline assignment: CDR1 GTSNPN and CDR2 SVGIG (reference sequence). In DNA form, the CDR3 reads TGTGCCCCTAAGGGGCGGGAGGTGGAAGATACGCAGTATTTT. Residues: CAPKGREVEDTQYF.

The chain has TRBV10-3 and TRBJ1-2; 7 bases are shared with TRBD1. Trimming at V came to 4 bases and at J to 4 bases, leaving 12 bases not matched to a gene. CDR3 length: 16 residues. Germline CDR1 ENHRY, CDR2 SYGVKD. Written as DNA, the CDR3 is TGTGCCATCAGTGTGGGATTTTTAGGGGGCACCTATGGCTACACCTTC. Translation gives CAISVGFLGGTYGYTF.

This rearrangement joins TRBV3-1 (or the pseudogene TRBV3-2) to TRBJ2-7, with TRBD2 matching over 13 bases. Germline V gene data show CDR1 as LGHDT and CDR2 as YNNKEL (reference sequence). Trimming cost V 3 bases and J 5 bases; bases outside gene matches: 7. The CDR3 length is 16 residues. CDR3 in amino acids: CASSQGTSGGAHEQYF. The CDR3 DNA reads as TGTGCCAGCAGCCAGGGTACTAGCGGGGGGGCCCACGAGCAGTACTTC.